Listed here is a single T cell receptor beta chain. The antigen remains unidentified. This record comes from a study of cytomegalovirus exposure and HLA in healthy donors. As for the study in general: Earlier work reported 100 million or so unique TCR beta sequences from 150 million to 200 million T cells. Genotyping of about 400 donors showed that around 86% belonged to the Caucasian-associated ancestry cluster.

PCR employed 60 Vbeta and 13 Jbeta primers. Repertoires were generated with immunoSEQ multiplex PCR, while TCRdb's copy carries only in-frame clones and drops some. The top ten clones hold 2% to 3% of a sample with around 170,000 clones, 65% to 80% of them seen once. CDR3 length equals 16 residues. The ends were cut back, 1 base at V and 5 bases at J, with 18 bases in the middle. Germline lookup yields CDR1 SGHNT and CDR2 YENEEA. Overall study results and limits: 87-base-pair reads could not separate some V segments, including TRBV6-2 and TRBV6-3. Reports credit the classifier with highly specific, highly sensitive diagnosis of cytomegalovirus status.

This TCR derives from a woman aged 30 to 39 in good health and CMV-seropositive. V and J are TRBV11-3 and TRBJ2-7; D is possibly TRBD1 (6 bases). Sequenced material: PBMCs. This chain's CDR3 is CASSLGAGALMDEQYF. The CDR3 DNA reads TGTGCCAGCAGCTTAGGGGCAGGGGCCCTCATGGACGAGCAGTACTTC.